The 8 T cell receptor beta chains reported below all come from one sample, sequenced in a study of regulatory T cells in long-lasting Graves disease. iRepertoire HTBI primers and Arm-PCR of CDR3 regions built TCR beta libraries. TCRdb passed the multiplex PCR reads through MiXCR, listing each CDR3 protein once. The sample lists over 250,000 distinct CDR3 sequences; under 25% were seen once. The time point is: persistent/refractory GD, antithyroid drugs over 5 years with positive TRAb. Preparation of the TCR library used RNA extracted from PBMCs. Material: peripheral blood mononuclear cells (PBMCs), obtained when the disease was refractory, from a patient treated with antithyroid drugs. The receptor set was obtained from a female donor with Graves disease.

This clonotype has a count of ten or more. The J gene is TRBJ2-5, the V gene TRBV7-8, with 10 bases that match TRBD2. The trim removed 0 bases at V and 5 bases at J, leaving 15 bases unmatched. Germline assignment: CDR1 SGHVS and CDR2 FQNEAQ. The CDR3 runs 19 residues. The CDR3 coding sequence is TGTGCCAGCAGCTTAGCGATGCCAAGCGGGAGGGCCTTGGGGGAGACCCAGTACTTC. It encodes CASSLAMPSGRALGETQYF.

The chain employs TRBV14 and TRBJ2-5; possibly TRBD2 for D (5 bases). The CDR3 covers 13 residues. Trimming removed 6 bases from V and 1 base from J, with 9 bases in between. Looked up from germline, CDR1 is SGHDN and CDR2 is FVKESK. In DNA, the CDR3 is TGTGCCAGCAGTCAGAGGGCCCAAGAGACCCAGTACTTC. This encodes CASSQRAQETQYF.

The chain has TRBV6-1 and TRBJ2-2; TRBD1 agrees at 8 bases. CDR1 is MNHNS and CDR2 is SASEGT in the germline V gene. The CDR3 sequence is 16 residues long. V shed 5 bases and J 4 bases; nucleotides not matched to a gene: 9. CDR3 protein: CASSKRTGSITGELFF. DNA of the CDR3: TGTGCCAGCAGTAAACGGACAGGGTCTATCACCGGGGAGCTGTTTTTT.

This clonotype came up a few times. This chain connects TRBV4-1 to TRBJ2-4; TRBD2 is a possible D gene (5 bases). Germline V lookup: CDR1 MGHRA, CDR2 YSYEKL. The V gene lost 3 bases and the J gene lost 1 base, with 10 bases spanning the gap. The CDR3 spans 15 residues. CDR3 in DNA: TGCGCCAGCAGCCAGCTTCTAGCTGCCAAAAACATTCAGTACTTC. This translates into CASSQLLAAKNIQYF.

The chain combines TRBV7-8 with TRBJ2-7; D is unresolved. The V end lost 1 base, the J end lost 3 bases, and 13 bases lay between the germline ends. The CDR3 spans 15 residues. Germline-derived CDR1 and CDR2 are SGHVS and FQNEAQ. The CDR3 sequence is CASSLEQPMSYEQYF. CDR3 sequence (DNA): TGTGCCAGCAGCTTAGAGCAGCCCATGAGCTACGAGCAGTACTTC. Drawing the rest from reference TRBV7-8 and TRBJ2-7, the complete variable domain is GAGVSQSPRYKVAKRGQDVALRCDPISGHVSLFWYQQALGQGPEFLTYFQNEAQLDKSGLPSDRFFAERPEGSVSTLKIQRTQQEDSAVYLCASSLEQPMSYEQYFGPGTRLTVT.

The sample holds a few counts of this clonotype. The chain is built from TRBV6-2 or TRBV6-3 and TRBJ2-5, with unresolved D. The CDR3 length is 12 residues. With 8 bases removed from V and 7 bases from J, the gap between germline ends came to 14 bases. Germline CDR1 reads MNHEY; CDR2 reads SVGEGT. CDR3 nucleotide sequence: TGTGCCAGCGGCCTTGGACCGGGGACCCAGTACTTC. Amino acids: CASGLGPGTQYF.

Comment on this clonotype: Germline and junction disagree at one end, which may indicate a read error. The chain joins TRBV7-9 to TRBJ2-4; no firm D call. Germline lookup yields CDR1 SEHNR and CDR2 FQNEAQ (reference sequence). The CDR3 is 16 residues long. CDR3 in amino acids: CANSLDGRSAKNIQYF. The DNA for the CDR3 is TGTGCCAACAGCTTAGATGGACGATCGGCCAAAAACATTCAGTACTTC.

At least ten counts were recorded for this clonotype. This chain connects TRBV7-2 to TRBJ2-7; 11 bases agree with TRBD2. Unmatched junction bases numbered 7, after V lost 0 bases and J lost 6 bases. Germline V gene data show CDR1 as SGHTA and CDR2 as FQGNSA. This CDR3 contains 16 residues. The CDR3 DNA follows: TGTGCCAGCAGCTTAGCCCGACTAGCGGGGACTGTCGAGCAGTACTTC. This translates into CASSLARLAGTVEQYF.